These T cell receptor beta chains were read from a single sample in a study of beta chain features in type 1 diabetes. Here immunoSEQ multiplex PCR was the method, and the copy in TCRdb shows in-frame clones only, minus some. Of over 200,000 clones listed, approximately 11% are singletons. Material for sequencing was naive CD4+ T cells from blood. The receptors here all came from a man younger than 45 with type 1 diabetes. Each CDR3 is given without its conserved first and last residue.

v_call,j_call,cdr3_length,cdr3_aa
TRBV5-1,TRBJ2-1,13,ASTPRPGQDNEQF
TRBV7-9,TRBJ2-1,11,ASRAGTVNEQF
TRBV5-4,TRBJ1-6,15,ASSLSGGRGLHSPLH
TRBV30,TRBJ1-5,13,AWSPDSNSNQPQH
TRBV7-9,TRBJ2-3,13,ASSPRGTSTDTQY
TRBV7-2,TRBJ2-3,11,AITGWGADTQY
TRBV18,TRBJ1-2,13,ASSPVTGINYGYT
TRBV7-9,TRBJ2-3,12,ASGGQGTMGTQY
TRBV19,TRBJ1-1,12,ASSMPLGDPEAF
TRBV12-5,TRBJ2-7,14,ASGLAPTGPSYEQY